Given below is one TCR beta chain in context. Its antigen is unknown. Only in-frame clones appear in the TCRdb table, and some are missing; sequencing was by immunoSEQ multiplex PCR. The data contain 300,000 to 400,000 clones, about 93% of them singletons. This specimen belongs to a study of brain T cells in children with intractable seizures. Notes on the study in general: Patients' HCMV serostatus was unknown; virus specificity rests on CDR3 similarity alone. Pre-surgery blood may have been undersampled, hiding some clones.

Time point: blood from clinic visit 5 months post-surgery; TSC patient then seizure free. Sequencing was limited to surgery cases with top T cell transcript signatures in brain tissue. Patients received at least one anti-epileptic drug before surgery. V was pared by 5 bases and J by 1 base, with 23 bases between. Germline V CDR1 and CDR2: MDHEN, SYDVKM. The CDR3 loop spans 18 amino acids. The origin of this receptor is a boy under two years old with tuberous sclerosis and intractable seizures. The rearrangement links TRBV28 to TRBJ1-1; tentative D call: TRBD1 (6 bases). The sequencing here drew on peripheral blood, taken roughly 5 months after surgery. The CDR3 here is CASSPFRRSGGANTEAFF. DNA of the CDR3: TGTGCCAGCAGTCCCTTCCGTCGCTCTGGGGGGGCGAACACTGAAGCTTTCTTT.